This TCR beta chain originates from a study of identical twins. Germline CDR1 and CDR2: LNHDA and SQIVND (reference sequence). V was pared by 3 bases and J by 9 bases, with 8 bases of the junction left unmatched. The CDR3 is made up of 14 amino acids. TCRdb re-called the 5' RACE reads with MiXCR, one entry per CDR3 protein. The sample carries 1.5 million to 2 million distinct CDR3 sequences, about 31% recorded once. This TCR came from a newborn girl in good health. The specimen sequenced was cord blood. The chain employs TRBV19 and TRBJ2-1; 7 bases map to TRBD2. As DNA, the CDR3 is TGTGCCAGTAGTATCCGAGGGAGGGCCGGTGAGCAGTTCTTC. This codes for CASSIRGRAGEQFF. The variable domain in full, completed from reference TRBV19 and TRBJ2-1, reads DGGITQSPKYLFRKEGQNVTLSCEQNLNHDAMYWYRQDPGQGLRLIYYSQIVNDFQKGDIAEGYSVSREKKESFPLTVTSAQKNPTAFYLCASSIRGRAGEQFFGPGTRLTVL.